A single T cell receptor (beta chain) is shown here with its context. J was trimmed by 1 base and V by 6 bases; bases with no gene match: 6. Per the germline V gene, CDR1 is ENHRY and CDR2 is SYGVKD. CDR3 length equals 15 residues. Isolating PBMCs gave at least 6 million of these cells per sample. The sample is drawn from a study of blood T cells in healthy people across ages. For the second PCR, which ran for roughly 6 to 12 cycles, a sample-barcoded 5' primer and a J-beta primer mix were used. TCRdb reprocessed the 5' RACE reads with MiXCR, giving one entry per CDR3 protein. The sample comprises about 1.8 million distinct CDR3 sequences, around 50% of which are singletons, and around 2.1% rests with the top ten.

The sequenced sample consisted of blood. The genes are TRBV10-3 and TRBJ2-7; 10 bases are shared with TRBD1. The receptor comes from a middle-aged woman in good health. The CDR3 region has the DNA TGTGCCATCAGCGCTGGGACAGGGGTTTCCTACGAGCAGTACTTC. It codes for CAISAGTGVSYEQYF.